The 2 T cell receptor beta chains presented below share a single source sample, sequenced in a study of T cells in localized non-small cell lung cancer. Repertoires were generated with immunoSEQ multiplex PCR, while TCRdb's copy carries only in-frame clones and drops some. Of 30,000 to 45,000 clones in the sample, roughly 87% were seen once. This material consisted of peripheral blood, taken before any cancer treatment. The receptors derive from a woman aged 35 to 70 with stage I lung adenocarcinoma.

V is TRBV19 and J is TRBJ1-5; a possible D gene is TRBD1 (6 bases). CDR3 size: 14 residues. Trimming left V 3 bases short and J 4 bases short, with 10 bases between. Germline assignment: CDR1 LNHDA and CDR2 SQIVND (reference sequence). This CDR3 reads CASSIGTLNQPQHF. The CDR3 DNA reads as TGTGCCAGTAGTATCGGGACACTGAATCAGCCCCAGCATTTT.

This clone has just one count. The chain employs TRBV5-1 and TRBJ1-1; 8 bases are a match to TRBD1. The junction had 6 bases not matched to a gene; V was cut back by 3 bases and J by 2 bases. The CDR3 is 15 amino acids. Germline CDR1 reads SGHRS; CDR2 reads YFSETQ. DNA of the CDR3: TGCGCCAGCAGCTCCGGACAGGGACTTAACACTGAAGCTTTCTTT. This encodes CASSSGQGLNTEAFF.